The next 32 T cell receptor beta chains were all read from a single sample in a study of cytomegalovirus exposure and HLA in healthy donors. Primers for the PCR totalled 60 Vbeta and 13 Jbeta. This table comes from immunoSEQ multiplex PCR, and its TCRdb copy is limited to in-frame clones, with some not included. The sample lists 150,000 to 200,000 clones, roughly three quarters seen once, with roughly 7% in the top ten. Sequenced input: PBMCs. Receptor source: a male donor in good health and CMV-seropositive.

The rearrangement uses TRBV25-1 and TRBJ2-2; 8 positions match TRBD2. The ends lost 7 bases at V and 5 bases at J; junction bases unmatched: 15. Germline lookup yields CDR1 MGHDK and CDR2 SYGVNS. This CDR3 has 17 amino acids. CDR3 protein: CASTPGGGQTLTGELFF. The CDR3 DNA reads TGTGCCAGCACTCCCGGGGGGGGACAAACCCTAACCGGGGAGCTGTTTTTT.

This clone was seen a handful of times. The CDR3 sequence: CASSFDKGQPQHF. Written as DNA, the CDR3 is TGTGCCAGCAGCTTTGACAAAGGACAGCCCCAGCATTTT. The chain carries TRBV7-2 and TRBJ1-5, with D unresolved. CDR3 length: 13 amino acids. V lost 3 bases and J lost 7, with 10 bases in between. Germline assignment: CDR1 SGHTA and CDR2 FQGNSA.

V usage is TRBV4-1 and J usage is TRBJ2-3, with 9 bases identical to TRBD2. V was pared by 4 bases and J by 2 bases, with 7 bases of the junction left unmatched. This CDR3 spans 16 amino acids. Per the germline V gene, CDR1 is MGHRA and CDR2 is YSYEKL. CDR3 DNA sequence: TGCGCCAGCAGCCTTCGACTAGCGGAACTCACAGATACGCAGTATTTT. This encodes CASSLRLAELTDTQYF.

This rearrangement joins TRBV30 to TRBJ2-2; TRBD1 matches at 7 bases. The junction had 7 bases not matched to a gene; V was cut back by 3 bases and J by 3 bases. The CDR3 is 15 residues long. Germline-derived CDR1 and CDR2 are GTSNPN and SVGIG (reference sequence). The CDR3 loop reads CAWRLTGSDTGELFF. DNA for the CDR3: TGTGCCTGGAGGTTGACAGGGAGCGACACCGGGGAGCTGTTTTTT.

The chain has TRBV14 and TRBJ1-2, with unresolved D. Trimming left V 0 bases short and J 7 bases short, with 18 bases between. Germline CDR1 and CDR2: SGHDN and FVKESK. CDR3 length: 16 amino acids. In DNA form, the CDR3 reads TGTGCCAGCAGCCAAGATACCCGGATCTTTGCGGGTGGCTACACCTTC. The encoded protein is CASSQDTRIFAGGYTF.

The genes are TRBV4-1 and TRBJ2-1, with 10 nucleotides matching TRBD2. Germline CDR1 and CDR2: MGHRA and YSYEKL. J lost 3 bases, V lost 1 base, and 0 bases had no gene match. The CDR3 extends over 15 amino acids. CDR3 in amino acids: CASSQVAGGYNEQFF. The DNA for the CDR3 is TGCGCCAGCAGCCAAGTAGCGGGGGGCTACAATGAGCAGTTCTTC.

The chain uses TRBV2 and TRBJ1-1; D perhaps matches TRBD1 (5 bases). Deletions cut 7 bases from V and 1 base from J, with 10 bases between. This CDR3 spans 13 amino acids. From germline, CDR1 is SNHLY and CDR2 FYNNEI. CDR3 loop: CASTWTPNTEAFF. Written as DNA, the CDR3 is TGTGCCAGCACTTGGACACCGAACACTGAAGCTTTCTTT.

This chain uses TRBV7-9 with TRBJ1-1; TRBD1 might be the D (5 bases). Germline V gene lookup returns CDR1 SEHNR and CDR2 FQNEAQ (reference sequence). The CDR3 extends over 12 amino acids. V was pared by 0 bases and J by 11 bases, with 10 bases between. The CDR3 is CASSLAGGGAFF. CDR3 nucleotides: TGTGCCAGCAGCTTAGCTGGTGGGGGGGCTTTCTTT.

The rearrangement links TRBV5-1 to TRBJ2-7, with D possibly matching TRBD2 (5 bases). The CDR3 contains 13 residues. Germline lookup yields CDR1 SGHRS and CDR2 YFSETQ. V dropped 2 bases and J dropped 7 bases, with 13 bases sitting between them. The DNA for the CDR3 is TGCGCCAGCAGCTTTGGGCGGACTGAAGAGCAGTACTTC. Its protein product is CASSFGRTEEQYF.

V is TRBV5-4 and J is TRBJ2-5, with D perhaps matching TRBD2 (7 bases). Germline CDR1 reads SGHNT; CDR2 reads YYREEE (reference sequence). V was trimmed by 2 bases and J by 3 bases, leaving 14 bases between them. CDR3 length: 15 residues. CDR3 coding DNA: TGTGCCAGCAGCTTCCGGACGGGGGGCGAAGAGACCCAGTACTTC. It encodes CASSFRTGGEETQYF.

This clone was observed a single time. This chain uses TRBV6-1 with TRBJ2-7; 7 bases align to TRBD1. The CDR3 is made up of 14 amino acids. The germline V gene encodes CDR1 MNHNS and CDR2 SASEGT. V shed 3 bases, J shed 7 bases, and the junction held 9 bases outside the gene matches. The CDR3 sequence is CASSDRGRGREQYF. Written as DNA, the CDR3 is TGTGCCAGCAGTGACAGAGGAAGGGGGCGTGAGCAGTACTTC.

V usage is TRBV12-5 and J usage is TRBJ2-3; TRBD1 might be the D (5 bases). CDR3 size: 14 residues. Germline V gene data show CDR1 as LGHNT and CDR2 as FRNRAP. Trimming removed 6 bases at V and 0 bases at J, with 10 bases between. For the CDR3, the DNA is TGTGCTAGTGGGGACAAATCTAGCACAGATACGCAGTATTTT. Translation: CASGDKSSTDTQYF.

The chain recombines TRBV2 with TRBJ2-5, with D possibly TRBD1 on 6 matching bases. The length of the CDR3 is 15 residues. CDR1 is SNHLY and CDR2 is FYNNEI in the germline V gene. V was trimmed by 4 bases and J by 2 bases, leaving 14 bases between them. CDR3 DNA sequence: TGTGCCAGCAGTGTGGGGGCTAGCCAACAAGAGACCCAGTACTTC. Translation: CASSVGASQQETQYF.

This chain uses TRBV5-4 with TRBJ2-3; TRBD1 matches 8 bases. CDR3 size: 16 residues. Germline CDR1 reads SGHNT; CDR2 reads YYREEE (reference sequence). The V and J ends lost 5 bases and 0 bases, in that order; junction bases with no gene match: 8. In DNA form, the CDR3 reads TGTGCCAGCAGTTTCCCGGGACAGGAGAGCACAGATACGCAGTATTTT. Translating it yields CASSFPGQESTDTQYF.

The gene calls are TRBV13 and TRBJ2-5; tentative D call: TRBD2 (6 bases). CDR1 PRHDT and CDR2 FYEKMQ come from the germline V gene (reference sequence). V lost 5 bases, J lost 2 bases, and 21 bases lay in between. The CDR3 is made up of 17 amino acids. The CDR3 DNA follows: TGTGCCAGCAGCCCGGTGGCAGGAGTAAGCGGGCAAGAGACCCAGTACTTC. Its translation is CASSPVAGVSGQETQYF.

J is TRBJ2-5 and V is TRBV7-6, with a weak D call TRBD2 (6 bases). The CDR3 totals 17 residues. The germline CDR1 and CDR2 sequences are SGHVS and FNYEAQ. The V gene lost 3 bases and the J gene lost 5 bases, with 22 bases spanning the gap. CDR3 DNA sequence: TGTGCCAGCAGCTTCGCGAGGGCTAGCGAGAGGGTCGAGACCCAGTACTTC. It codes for CASSFARASERVETQYF.

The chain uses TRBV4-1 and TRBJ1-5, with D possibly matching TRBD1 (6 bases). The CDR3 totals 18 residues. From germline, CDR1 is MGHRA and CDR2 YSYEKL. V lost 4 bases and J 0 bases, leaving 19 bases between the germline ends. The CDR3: CASSRTFDRLNSNQPQHF. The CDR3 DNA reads TGCGCCAGCAGCCGAACCTTCGACAGGCTCAATAGCAATCAGCCCCAGCATTTT.

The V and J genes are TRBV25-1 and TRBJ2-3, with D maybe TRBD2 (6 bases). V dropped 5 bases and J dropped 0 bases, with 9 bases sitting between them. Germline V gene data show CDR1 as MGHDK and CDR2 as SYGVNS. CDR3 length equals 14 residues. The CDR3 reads CASSLAASTDTQYF. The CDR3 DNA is TGTGCCAGCAGTTTAGCGGCTAGCACAGATACGCAGTATTTT.

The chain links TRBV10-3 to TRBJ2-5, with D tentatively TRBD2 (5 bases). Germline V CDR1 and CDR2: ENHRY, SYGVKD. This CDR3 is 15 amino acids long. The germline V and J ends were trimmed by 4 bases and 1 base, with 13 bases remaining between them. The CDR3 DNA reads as TGTGCCATCAGTGGTAGCGATACGCGCCAAGAGACCCAGTACTTC. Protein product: CAISGSDTRQETQYF.

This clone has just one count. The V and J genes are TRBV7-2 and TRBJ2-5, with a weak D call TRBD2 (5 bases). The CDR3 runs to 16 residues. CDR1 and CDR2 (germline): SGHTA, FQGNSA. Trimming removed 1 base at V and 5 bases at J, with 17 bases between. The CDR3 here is CASSLGGPRRGETQYF. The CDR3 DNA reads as TGTGCCAGCAGCTTAGGTGGGCCAAGGCGCGGGGAGACCCAGTACTTC.

CDR3 residues: CASSDRQGARIEQFF. The CDR3 DNA sequence: TGTGCCAGCAGTGATCGGCAGGGGGCGCGGATTGAGCAGTTCTTC. The rearrangement uses TRBV2 and TRBJ2-1, with TRBD1 matching over 8 bases. The CDR3 length is 15 residues. Trimming removed 3 bases from V and 9 bases from J; junction bases left unmatched: 10. Germline CDR1 is SNHLY and CDR2 is FYNNEI.

The CDR3 DNA is TGTGCCAGCAGCGTAGGCGGGGCTTCGGAGGAAAAACTGTTTTTT. Translating it yields CASSVGGASEEKLFF. The chain uses TRBV9 and TRBJ1-4, with D possibly matching TRBD1 (5 bases). Trimming shortened V by 0 bases and J by 8 bases, and 14 bases separated the two germline ends. Germline lookup yields CDR1 SGDLS and CDR2 YYNGEE. CDR3 size: 15 residues.

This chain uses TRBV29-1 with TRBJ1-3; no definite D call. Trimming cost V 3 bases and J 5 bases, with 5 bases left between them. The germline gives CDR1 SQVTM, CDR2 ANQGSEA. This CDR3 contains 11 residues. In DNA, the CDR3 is TGCAGCGTTGAGTATCGAAACACCATATATTTT. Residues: CSVEYRNTIYF.

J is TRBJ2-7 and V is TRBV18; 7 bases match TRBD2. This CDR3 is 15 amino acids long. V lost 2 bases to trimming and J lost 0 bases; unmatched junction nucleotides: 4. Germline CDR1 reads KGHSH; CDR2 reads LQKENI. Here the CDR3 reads CASSPGTTSSYEQYF. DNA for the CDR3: TGTGCCAGCTCACCAGGGACTACCTCCTCCTACGAGCAGTACTTC.

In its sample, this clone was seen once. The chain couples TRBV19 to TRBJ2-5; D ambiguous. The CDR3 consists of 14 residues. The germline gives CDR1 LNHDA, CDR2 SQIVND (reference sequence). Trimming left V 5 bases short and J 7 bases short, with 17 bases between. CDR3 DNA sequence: TGTGCCAGTAGTCTCGCCCCGGATCCAGGGACCCAGTACTTC. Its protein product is CASSLAPDPGTQYF.

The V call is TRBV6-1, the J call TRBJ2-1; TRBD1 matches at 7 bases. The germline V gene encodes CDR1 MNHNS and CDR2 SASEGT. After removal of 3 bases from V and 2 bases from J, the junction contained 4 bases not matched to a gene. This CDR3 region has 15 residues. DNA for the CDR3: TGTGCCAGCAGTGACCGAGGGGGCCCCTACAATGAGCAGTTCTTC. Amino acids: CASSDRGGPYNEQFF.

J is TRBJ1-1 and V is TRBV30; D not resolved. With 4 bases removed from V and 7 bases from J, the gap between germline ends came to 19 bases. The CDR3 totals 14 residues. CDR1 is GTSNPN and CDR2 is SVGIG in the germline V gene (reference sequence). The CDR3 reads CAWTVLGSRGEAFF. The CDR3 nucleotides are TGTGCCTGGACCGTCCTCGGATCCCGCGGTGAAGCTTTCTTT.

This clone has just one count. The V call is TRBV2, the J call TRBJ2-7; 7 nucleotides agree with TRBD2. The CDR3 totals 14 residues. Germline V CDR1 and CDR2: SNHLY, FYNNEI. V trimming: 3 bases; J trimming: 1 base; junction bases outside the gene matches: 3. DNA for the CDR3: TGTGCCAGCAGTGAGGTGGGGGGGTCCTACGAGCAGTACTTC. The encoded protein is CASSEVGGSYEQYF.

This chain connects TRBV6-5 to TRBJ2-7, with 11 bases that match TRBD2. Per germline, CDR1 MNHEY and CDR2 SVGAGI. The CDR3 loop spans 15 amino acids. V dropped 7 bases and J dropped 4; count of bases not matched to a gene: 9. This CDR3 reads CASTVPSGGTYEQYF. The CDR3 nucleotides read TGTGCCAGCACCGTTCCTAGCGGGGGGACTTACGAGCAGTACTTC.

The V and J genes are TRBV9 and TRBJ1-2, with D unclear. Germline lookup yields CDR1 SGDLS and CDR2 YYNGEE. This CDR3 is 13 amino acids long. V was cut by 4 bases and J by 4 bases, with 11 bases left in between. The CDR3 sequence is CASSPRYGYGYTF. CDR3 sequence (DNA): TGTGCCAGCAGCCCCCGATACGGCTATGGCTACACCTTC.

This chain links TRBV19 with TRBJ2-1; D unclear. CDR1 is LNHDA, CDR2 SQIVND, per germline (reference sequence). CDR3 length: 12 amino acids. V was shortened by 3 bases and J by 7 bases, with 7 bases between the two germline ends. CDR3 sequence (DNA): TGTGCCAGTAGTATGGTCGAGAATGAGCAGTTCTTC. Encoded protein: CASSMVENEQFF.

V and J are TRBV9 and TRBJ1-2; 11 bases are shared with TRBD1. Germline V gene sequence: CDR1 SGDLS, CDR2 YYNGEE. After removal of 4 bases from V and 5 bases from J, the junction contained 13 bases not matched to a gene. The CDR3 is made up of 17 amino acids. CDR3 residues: CASSLSGTGGSPYGYTF. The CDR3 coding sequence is TGTGCCAGCAGCTTATCCGGGACAGGGGGTTCCCCATATGGCTACACCTTC.